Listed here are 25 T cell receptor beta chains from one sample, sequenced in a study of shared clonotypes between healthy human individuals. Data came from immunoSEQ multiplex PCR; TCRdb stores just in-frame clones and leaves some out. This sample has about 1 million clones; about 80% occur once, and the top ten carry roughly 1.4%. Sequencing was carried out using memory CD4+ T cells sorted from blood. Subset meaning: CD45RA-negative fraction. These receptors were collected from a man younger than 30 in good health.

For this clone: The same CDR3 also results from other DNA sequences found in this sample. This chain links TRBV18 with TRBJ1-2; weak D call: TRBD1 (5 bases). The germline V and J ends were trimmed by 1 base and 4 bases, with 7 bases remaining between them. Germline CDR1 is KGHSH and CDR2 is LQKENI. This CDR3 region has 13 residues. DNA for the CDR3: TGTGCCAGCTCACCACTCGACAGCTATGGCTACACCTTC. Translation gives CASSPLDSYGYTF.

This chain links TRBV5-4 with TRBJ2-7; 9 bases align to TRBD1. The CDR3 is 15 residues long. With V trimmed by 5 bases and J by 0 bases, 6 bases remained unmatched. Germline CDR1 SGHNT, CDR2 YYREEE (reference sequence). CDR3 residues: CASSSGQGISYEQYF. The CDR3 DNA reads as TGTGCCAGCAGTTCCGGACAGGGGATCTCCTACGAGCAGTACTTC.

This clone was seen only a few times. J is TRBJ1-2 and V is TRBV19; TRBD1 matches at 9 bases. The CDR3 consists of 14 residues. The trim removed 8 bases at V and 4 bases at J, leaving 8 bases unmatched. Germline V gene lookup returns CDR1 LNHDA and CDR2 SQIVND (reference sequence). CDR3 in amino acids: CASGRDREPYGYTF. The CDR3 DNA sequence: TGTGCCAGTGGAAGGGACAGGGAACCCTATGGCTACACCTTC.

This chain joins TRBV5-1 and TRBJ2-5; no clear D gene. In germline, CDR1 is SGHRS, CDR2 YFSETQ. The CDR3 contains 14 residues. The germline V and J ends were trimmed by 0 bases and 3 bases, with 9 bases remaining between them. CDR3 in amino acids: CASSLGHGKETQYF. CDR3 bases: TGCGCCAGCAGCTTGGGGCACGGTAAAGAGACCCAGTACTTC.

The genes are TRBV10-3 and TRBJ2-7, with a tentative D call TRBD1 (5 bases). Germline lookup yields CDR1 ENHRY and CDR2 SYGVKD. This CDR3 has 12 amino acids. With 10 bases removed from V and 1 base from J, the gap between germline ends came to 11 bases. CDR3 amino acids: CATSTDSYEQYF. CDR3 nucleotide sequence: TGTGCCACCTCGACAGATTCCTACGAGCAGTACTTC.

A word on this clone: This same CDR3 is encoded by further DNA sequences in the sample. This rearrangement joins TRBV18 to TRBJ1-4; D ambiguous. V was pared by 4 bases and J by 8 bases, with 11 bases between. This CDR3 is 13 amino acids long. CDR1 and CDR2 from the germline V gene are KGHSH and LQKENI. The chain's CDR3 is CASSREAGEKLFF. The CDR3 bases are TGTGCCAGCTCACGGGAGGCGGGGGAAAAACTGTTTTTT.

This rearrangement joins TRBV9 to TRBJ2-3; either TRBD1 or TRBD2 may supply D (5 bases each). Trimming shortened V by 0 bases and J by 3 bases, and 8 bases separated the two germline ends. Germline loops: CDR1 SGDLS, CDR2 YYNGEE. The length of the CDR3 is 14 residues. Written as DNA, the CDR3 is TGTGCCAGCAGCGTAGTCGAGGGGACAGATACGCAGTATTTT. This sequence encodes CASSVVEGTDTQYF.

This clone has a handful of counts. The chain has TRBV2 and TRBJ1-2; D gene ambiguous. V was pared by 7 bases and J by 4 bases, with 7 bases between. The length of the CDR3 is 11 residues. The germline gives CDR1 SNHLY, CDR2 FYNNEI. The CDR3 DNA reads TGTGCCAGCACTGAGCGCTATGGCTACACCTTC. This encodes CASTERYGYTF.

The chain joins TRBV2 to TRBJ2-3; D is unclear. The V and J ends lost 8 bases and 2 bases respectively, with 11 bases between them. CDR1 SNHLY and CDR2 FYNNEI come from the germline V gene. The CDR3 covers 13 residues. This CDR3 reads CASESRPTDTQYF. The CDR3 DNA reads TGTGCCAGCGAATCTAGACCCACAGATACGCAGTATTTT.

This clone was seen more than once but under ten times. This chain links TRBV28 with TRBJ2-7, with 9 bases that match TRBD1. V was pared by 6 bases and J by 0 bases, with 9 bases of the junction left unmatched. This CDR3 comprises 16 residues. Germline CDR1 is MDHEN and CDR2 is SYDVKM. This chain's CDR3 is CASRFGTGISSYEQYF. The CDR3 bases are TGTGCCAGCAGATTCGGGACAGGGATTAGCTCCTACGAGCAGTACTTC.

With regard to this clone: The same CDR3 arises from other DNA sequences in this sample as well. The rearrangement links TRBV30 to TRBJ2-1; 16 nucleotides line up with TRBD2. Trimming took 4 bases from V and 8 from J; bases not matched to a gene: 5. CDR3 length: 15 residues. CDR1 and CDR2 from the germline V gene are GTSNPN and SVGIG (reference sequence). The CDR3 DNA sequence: TGTGCCTGGACCTTGGGACTAGCGGGAGGGGATGAGCAGTTCTTC. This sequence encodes CAWTLGLAGGDEQFF. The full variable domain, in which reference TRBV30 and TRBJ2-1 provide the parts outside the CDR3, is SQTIHQWPATLVQPVGSPLSLECTVEGTSNPNLYWYRQAAGRGLQLLFYSVGIGQISSEVPQNLSASRPQDRQFILSSKKLLLSDSGFYLCAWTLGLAGGDEQFFGPGTRLTVL.

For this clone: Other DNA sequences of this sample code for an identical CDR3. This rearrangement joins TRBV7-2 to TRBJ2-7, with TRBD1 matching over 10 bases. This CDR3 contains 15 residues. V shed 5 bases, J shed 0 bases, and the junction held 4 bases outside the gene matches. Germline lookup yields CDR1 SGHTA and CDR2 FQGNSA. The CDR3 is CASSARDRGSYEQYF. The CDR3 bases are TGTGCCAGCAGCGCTCGGGACAGGGGCTCCTACGAGCAGTACTTC.

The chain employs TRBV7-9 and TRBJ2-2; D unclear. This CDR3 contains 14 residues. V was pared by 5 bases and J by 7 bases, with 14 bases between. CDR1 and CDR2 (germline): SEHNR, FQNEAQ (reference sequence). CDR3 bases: TGTGCCAGCAGCCCCCTTTCCTCGGACGGGGAGCTGTTTTTT. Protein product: CASSPLSSDGELFF.

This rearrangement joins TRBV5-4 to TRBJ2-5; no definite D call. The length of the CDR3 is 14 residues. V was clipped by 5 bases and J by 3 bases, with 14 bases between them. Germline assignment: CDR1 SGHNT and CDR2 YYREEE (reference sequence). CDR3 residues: CASSFKRAEETQYF. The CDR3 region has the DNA TGTGCCAGCAGTTTTAAACGGGCGGAAGAGACCCAGTACTTC.

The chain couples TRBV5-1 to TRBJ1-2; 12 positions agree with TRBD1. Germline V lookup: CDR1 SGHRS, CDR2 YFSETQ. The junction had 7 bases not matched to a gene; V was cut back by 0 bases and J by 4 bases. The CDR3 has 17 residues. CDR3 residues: CASSLGTGTGGSYGYTF. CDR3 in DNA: TGCGCCAGCAGCTTGGGCACCGGGACAGGGGGCTCCTATGGCTACACCTTC.

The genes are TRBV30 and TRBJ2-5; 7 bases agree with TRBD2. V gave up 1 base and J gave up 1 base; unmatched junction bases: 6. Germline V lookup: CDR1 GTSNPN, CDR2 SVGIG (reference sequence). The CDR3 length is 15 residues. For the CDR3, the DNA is TGTGCCTGGAGTGCTGGGGGGGGAAGCCAAGAGACCCAGTACTTC. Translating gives CAWSAGGGSQETQYF.

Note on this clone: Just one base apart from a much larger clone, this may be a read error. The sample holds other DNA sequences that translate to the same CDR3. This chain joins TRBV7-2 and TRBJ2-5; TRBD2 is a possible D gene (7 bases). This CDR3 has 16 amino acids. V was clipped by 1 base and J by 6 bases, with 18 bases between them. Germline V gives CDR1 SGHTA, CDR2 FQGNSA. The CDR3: CASSLGPGAGAKTQYF. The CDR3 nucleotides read TGTGCCAGCAGCTTAGGGCCAGGGGCGGGGGCAAAGACCCAGTACTTC. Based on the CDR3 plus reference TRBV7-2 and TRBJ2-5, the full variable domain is GAGVSQSPSNKVTEKGKDVELRCDPISGHTALYWYRQSLGQGLEFLIYFQGNSAPDKSGLPSDRFSAERTGGSVSTLTIQRTQQEDSAVYLCASSLGPGAGAKTQYFGPGTRLLVL.

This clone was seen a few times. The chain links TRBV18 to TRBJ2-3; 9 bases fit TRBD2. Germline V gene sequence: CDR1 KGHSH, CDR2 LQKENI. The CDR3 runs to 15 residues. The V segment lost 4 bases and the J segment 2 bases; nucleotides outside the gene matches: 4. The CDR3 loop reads CASSLSGGLTDTQYF. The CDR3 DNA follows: TGTGCCAGCTCACTAAGCGGGGGGCTCACAGATACGCAGTATTTT.

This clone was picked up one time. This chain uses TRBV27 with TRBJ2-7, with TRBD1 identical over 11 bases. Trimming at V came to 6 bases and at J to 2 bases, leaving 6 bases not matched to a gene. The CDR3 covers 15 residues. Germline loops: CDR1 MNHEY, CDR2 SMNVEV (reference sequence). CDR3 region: CASSQQGQGAYEQYF. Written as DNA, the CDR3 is TGTGCCAGCAGCCAGCAGGGACAGGGGGCCTACGAGCAGTACTTC.

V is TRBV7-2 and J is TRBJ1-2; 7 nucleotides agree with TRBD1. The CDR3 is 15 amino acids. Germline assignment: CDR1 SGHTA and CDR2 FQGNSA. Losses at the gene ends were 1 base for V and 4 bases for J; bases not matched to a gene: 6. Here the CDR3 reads CASSLGDRDRYGYTF. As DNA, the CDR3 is TGTGCCAGCAGCTTAGGAGACAGGGACCGCTATGGCTACACCTTC. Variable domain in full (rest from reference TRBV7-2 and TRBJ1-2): GAGVSQSPSNKVTEKGKDVELRCDPISGHTALYWYRQSLGQGLEFLIYFQGNSAPDKSGLPSDRFSAERTGGSVSTLTIQRTQQEDSAVYLCASSLGDRDRYGYTFGSGTRLTVV.

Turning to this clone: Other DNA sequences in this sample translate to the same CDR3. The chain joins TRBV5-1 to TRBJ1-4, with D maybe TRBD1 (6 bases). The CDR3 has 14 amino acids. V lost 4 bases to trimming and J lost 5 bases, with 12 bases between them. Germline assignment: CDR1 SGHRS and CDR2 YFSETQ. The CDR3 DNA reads TGCGCCAGCAGCGGCGGACAGAACAATGAAAAACTGTTTTTT. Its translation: CASSGGQNNEKLFF.

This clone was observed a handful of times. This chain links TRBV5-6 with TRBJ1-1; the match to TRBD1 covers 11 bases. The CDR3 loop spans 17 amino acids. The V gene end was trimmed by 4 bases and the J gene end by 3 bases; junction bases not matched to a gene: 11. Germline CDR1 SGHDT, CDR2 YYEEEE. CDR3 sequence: CASSTGQGAPLYTEAFF. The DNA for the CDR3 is TGTGCCAGCAGCACCGGACAGGGGGCGCCCCTTTACACTGAAGCTTTCTTT. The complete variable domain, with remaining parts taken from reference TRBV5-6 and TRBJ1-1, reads DAGVTQSPTHLIKTRGQQVTLRCSPKSGHDTVSWYQQALGQGPQFIFQYYEEEERQRGNFPDRFSGHQFPNYSSELNVNALLLGDSALYLCASSTGQGAPLYTEAFFGQGTRLTVV.

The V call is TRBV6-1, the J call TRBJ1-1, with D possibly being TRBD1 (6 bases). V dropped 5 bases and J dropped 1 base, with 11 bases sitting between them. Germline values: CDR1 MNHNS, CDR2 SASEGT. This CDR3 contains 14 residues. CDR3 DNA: TGTGCCAGCAGTTGGGGCAGGGGGAACACTGAAGCTTTCTTT. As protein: CASSWGRGNTEAFF.

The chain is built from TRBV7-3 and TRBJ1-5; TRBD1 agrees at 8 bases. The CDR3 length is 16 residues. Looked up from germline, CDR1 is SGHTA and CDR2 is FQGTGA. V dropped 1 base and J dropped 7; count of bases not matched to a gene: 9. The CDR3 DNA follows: TGTGCCAGCAGCTTAAAGTTCAGGGGGCGCAGACAGCCCCAGCATTTT. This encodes CASSLKFRGRRQPQHF.

This chain's CDR3 is CASSPPGTSGSNNEQFF. CDR3 bases: TGTGCCAGCTCACCACCCGGGACTAGCGGGAGTAACAATGAGCAGTTCTTC. This rearrangement joins TRBV18 to TRBJ2-1, with 14 bases that match TRBD2. V lost 0 bases and J lost 5; bases outside the gene matches: 3. Germline lookup yields CDR1 KGHSH and CDR2 LQKENI. The CDR3 is made up of 17 amino acids. The entire variable domain, with the rest obtained from reference TRBV18 and TRBJ2-1, is as follows: NAGVMQNPRHLVRRRGQEARLRCSPMKGHSHVYWYRQLPEEGLKFMVYLQKENIIDESGMPKERFSAEFPKEGPSILRIQQVVRGDSAAYFCASSPPGTSGSNNEQFFGPGTRLTVL.